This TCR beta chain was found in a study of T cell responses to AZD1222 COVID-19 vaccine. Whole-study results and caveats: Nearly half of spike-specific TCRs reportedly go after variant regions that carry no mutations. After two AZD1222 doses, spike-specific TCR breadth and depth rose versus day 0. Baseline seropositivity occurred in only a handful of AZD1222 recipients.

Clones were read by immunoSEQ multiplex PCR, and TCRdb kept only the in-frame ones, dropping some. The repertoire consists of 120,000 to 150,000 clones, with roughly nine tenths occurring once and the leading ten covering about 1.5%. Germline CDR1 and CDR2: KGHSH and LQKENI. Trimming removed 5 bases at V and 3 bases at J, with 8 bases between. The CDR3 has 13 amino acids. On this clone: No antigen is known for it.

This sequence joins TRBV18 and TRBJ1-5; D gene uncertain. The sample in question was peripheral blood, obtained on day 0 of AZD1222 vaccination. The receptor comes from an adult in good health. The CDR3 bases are TGTGCCAGCTCAGGAGGGTACAATCAGCCCCAGCATTTT. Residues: CASSGGYNQPQHF.